This T cell receptor (beta chain) is from a study of T cell responses to AZD1222 COVID-19 vaccine. V dropped 3 bases and J dropped 4; count of bases not matched to a gene: 5. Germline assignment: CDR1 MDHEN and CDR2 SYDVKM. The CDR3 has 15 amino acids. Clones were read by immunoSEQ multiplex PCR, and TCRdb kept only the in-frame ones, dropping some. This sample has 95,000 to 110,000 clones, with roughly nine tenths found just once. This clone was recorded once. This TCR came from an adult in good health. Here the sequenced sample was peripheral blood, taken on day 0 of AZD1222 vaccination. The chain joins TRBV28 to TRBJ2-7, with TRBD1 identical over 11 bases. CDR3 nucleotides: TGTGCCAGCAGTTTGGGTGGGACAGGGGGGTACGAGCAGTACTTC. This translates into CASSLGGTGGYEQYF.